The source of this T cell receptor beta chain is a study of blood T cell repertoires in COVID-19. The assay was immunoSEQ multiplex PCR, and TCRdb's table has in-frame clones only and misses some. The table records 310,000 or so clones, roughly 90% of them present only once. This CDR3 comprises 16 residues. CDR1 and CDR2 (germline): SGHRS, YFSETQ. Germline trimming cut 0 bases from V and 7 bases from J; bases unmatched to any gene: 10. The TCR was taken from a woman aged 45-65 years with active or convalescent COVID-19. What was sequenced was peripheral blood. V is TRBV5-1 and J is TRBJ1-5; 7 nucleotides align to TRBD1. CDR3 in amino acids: CASSLGATGERQPQHF. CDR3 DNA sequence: TGCGCCAGCAGCTTGGGGGCCACAGGGGAGAGGCAGCCCCAGCATTTT. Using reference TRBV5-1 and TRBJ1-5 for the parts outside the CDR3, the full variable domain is KAGVTQTPRYLIKTRGQQVTLSCSPISGHRSVSWYQQTPGQGLQFLFEYFSETQRNKGNFPGRFSGRQFSNSRSEMNVSTLELGDSALYLCASSLGATGERQPQHFGDGTRLSIL.